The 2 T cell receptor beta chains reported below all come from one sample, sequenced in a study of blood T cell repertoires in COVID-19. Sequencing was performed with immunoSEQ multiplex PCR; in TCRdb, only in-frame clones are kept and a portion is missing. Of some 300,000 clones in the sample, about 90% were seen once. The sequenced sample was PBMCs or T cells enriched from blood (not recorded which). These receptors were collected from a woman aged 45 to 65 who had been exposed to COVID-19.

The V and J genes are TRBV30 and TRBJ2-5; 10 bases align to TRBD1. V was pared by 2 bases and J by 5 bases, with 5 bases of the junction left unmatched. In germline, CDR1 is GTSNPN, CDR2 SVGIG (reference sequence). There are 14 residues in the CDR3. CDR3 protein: CAWSWDRGGETQYF. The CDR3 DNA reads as TGTGCCTGGAGTTGGGACAGGGGAGGCGAGACCCAGTACTTC.

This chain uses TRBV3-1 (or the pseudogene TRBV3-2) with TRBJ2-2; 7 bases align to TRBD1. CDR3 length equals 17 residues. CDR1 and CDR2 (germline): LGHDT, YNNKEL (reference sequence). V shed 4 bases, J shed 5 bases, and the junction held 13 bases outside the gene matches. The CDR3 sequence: CASSRQSGGDRTGELFF. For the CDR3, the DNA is TGTGCCAGCAGCCGCCAAAGCGGTGGGGACAGAACCGGGGAGCTGTTTTTT.